This T cell receptor (beta chain) was identified in a study of Tregs in tolerant kidney transplant recipients (dated by TCRdb to between 2018 and 2021). In terms of the full investigation: TCRbeta sequencing was used in the study to identify donor-specific regulatory T cells before combined kidney and bone marrow transplantation, and the identified cells were then tracked after transplant. TCRbeta repertoire sequencing was used in a few healthy controls to compare several methods for expanding Tregs specific for an allogeneic donor.

Results and caveats for the whole study, not just this receptor: Biological reproducibility was not directly addressed, though technical replication error appeared minimal. Because the study included only a small number of patients, the results must be confirmed in larger populations and under other immunosuppression protocols. Expanding Tregs with activated donor B cells appeared to identify the most biologically relevant and donor-specific TCRbeta repertoire.

Reading from cysteine to phenylalanine, the CDR3 counts 15 amino acids. Kept here is only the CDR3 DNA, which spans 45 bases and is read in frame from base 1. Genomic DNA was extracted from sorted cells with the QIAGEN DNeasy Blood and Tissue Kit for TCRbeta CDR3 sequencing. Through immunoSEQ, high-throughput TCRbeta CDR3 sequencing was done commercially, including PCR amplification with internal controls and bias correction. Processing in the source paper ran as follows. Unique productive TCRbeta sequences were defined by CDR3 nucleotide sequence when primers matched and otherwise by CDR3 amino acid sequence together with Vbeta and Jbeta genes. As a correction for sorting error, sequences shared between sorted populations at a frequency ratio of 2:1 or less were discarded, and the remaining shared sequences were assigned to the higher population. A sequence was defined as donor-reactive if the sequence was expanded at least 5-fold in CFSE-low cells compared with unstimulated cells and had a frequency of at least 0.01% in CFSE-low cells. Jensen-Shannon divergence, calculated on the top 100 TCRbeta sequences ranked by frequency, was used to quantify repertoire divergence. When a sample had multiple sequencing runs, each run was corrected for sorting error separately and the runs were then pooled. What TCRdb holds here is the immuneACCESS table cut down to in-frame rearrangements. Part of the clones is not present; checked against another copy, under half of the missing clones reflect an unresolved V gene, and the others are unexplained. Clone size and V and J calls were adopted from that table, with D and trimming inferred from the DNA. For this sample the table gives roughly 68,000 clones, of which 84% were detected only once. The ten top clones hold about 4.6% of the sample.

Thawed PBMCs were FACS-sorted into unstimulated Tregs (CD4+CD25+CD127-), CD4+ non-Tregs (CD4+CD25-), CD4 cells and CD8 cells. Blood from healthy controls was obtained either as purchased buffy coats or from healthy volunteers. Healthy control blood was processed to PBMCs by Ficoll density gradient and cryopreserved, and patient PBMCs were collected before and after transplant. Comments on this clone: The antigen this receptor binds is unknown. No clone much larger than this one lies a single base away; base qualities are absent.

The TCR sequence derives from a human donor in good health. Sequences were obtained from CD4+ T cells from blood. The chain links TRBV21-1 with TRBJ2-7. TRBV21-1 represents a pseudogene. The bases read TGTGCCAGCAGCAATCCAAGGACGAACCCCTACGAGCAGTACTTC. It codes for CASSNPRTNPYEQYF.